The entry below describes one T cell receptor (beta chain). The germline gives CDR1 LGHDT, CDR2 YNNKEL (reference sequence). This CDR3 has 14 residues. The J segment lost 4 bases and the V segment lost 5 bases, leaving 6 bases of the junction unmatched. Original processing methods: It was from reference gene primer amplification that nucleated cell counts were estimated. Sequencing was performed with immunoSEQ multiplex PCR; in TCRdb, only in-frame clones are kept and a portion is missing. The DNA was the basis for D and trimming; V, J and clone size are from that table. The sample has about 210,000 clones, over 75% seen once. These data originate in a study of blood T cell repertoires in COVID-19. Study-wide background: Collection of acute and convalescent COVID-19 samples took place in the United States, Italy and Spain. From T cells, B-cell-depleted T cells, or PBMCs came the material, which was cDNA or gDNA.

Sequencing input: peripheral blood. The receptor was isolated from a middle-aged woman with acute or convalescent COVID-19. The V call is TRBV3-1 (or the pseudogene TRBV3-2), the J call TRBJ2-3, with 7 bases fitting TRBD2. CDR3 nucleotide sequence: TGTGCCAGCAGCAGCGGACTAGATTCAGATACGCAGTATTTT. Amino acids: CASSSGLDSDTQYF.